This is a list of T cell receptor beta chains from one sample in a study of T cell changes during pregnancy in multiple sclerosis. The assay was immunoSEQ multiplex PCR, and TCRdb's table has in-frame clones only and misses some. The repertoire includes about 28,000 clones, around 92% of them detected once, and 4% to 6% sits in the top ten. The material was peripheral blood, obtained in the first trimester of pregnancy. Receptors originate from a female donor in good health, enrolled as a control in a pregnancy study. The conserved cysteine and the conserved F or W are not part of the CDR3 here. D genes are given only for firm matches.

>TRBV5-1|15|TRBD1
ASSPSLDRAGANVLT
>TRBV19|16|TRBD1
ASSIGLSGTGPNTEAF
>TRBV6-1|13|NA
ASSATWEANSPLH
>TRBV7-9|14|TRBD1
ASRNGVTGQNSPLH
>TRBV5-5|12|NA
ASSLSGAGNTIY
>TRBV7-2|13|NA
ASSLTRLVTDTQY
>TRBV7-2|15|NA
ASSLGGIAVRTDTQY
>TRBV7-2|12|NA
ASSVGGRETEAF
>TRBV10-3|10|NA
AIRTSSYEQY
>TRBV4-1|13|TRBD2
ASSQSGSGMVEQF
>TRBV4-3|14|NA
ASSQTTGFPGNTIY
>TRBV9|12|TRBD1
ASSPRTGDTEAF
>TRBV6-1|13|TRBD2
ASSLNGGGADTQY
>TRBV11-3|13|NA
ASSSNIPGAGELF
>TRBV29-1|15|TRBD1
SVARQGTSANTGELF
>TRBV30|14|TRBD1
AWSSRGTRGDETQY
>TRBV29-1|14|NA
SVVVRSQGGNYGYT
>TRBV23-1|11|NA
ASSPRRGEKLF
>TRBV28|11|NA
ASAEGGNEKLF
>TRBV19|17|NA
ASSIFRQGHDLSNQPQH
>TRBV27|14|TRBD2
ASSPSGGGLSYEQY
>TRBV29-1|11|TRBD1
SAMNRGSYEQY
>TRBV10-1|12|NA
ASSESPVWETQY
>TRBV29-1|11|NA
STGGQANTEAF
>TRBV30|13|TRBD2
AWSGAGGLQETQY
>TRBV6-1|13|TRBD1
ASRDGQGLGSGYT
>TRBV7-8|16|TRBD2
ASSLWGGTSGSDIVQY
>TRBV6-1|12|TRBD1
ASGQGSYNSPLH
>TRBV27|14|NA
ASSLSAATNYYGYT
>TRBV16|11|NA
ASSPYREGGYT
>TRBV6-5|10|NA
ASSTGNTEAF
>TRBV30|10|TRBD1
AWYTGGEGYT
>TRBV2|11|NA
ASSEEGRNIQY
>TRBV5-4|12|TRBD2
ATRSSGRPDTQY
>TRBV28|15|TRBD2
ASSLWGTSGTQETQY
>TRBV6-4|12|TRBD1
ASRGQGAVGELF
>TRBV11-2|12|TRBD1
ATDKGQGRDTQY
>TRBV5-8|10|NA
ASSLAGFGYT
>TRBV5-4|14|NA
ASSGKPWGGTDTQY
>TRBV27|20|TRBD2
ASSLRDRGRSKTSGGVWEQF
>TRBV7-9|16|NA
ASSPPLGRGPHTGELF
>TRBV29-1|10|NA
SVEYPSNEQF
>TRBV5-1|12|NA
ASSSEATNEKLF
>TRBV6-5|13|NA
ASSDSGTQNTEAF
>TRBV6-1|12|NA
ASNPQGIPQPQH
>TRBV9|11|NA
ASSVGVWETQY
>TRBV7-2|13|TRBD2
ASSPYGAGRRELF
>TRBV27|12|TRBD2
ASSAGLAIYEQY
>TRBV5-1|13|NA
ASSLGGDSGNTIY
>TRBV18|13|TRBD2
ASSPGLAGADTQY
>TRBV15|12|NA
ATSRTSGANVLT
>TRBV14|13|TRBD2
ASSPLRETGNEQF